The clone carrying this T cell receptor (beta chain) was seen a handful of times. Looked up from germline, CDR1 is SGHDN and CDR2 is FVKESK. This CDR3 has 14 residues. After removal of 3 bases from V and 6 bases from J, the junction contained 4 bases not matched to a gene. The data were taken from a study of identical twins. TCRdb independently ran MiXCR on the 5' RACE reads; one entry per CDR3 protein. Of 1.5 million to 2 million distinct CDR3 sequences listed, under 35% are singletons. The source of this sequence is a newborn girl in good health. Sequenced sample: cord blood. The chain joins TRBV14 to TRBJ1-2; 10 nucleotides line up with TRBD1. The CDR3 here is CASSHPGTGDGYTF. The CDR3 region has the DNA TGTGCCAGCAGCCACCCCGGGACAGGGGATGGCTACACCTTC.